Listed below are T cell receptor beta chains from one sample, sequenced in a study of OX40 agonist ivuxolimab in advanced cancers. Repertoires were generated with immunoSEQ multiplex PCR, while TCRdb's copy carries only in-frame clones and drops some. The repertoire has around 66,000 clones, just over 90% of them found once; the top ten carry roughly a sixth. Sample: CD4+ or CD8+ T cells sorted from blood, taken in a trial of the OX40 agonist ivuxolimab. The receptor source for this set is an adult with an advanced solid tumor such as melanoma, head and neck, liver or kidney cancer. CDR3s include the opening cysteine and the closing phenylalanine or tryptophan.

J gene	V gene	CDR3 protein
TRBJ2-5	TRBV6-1	CASTEPRGETQYF
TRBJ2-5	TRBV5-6	CASSLDPPPGTQYF
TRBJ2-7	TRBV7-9	CASSLAQGRNYEQYF
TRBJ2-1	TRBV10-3	CAISENHPSGVSYNEQFF
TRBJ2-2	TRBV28	CASSNTGLDLTGELFF
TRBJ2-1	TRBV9	CASSVAPGLAVISSYNEQFF
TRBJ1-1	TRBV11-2	CASSLAGARYTEAFF
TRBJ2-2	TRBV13	CASSIPPTGELFF
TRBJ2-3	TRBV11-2	CASSLAGASLSTDTQYF
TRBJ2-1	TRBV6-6	CASRYGGDEQFF
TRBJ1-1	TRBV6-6	CASTLAGGNTEAFF
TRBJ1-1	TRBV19	CASSRGLSTEAFF
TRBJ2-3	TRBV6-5	CASSYFGTDTQYF
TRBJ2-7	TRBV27	CASSLSLSYEQYF
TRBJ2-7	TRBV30	CAWSVQGYEQYF
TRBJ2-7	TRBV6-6	CASTFGTSGTYEQYF
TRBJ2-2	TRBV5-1	CASSQPRGKRATGELFF
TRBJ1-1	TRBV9	CASSPNMAEAFF
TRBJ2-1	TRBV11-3	CASSLGTSEQFF
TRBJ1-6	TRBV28	CASTLGNSGSPLHF
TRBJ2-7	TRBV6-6	CASSYGTGYEQYF
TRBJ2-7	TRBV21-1	CASSKGRSYEQYF
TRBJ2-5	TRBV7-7	CASSSRLAYQETQYF
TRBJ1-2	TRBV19	CASRRSNYGYTF
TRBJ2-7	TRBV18	CASSPAGTGSAYEQYF
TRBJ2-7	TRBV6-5	CASTRGRLDEQYF
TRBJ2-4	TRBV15	CATSRDRIDPAKNIQYF
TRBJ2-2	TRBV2	CAILGDTGELFF
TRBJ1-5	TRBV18	CASSPGDQPQHF
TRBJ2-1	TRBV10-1	CASSEGNEQFF
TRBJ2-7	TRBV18	CASSPPLQMPSYEQYF
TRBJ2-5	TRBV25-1	CASSEYGQSQETQYF
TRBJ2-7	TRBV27	CASSRVYEQYF
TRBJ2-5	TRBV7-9	CASSLDGQETQYF
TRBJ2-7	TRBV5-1	CASSLGQGEDEQYF
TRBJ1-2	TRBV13	CASSHGQGRGYTF
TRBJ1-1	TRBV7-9	CASSPEGSNTEAFF
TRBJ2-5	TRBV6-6	CASSWGLAGEETQYF
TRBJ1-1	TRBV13	CASYSLGGGTEAFF
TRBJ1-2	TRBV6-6	CASSYSEVAGIYGYTF
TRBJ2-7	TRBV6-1	CASRPGHFIPYEQYF
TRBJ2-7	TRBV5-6	CASSLEGTRRNYEQYF
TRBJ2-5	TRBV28	CASSPAGSGGPQETQYF
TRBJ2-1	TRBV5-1	CASSYTHNEQFF
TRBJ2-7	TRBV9	CASSVGDSSYEQYF
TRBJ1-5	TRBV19	CASSIRDTNQPQHF
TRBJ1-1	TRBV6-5	CASSYQGAEAFF
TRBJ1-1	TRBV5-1	CASSATLNTEAFF
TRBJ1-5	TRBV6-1	CASRETAGLNQPQHF
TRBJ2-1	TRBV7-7	CASSFQRASYNEQFF
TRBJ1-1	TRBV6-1	CASNGQMNTEAFF